This is a list of T cell receptor beta chains from one sample in a study of blood T cell repertoires in COVID-19. TCRdb keeps only in-frame clones here, not all; method: immunoSEQ multiplex PCR. Here the sample spans 150,000 to 200,000 clones, roughly four fifths being singletons. The source material was peripheral blood. Source of these receptors: a man between 60 and 70 years old with active or convalescent COVID-19. The CDR3 runs from the conserved cysteine through the conserved F or W. Each record gives: CDR3 protein, CDR3 DNA, D gene, V gene, J gene. D genes are given only for firm matches.

cdr3_aa: CASSLGLDSDTQYF
cdr3_nt: TGTGCCAGCAGCTTGGGTCTAGATTCAGATACGCAGTATTTT
d_call: .
v_call: TRBV5-6
j_call: TRBJ2-3

cdr3_aa: CASSLARVLLNIQYF
cdr3_nt: TGTGCCAGCAGCTTAGCACGGGTTTTGTTAAACATTCAGTACTTC
d_call: .
v_call: TRBV7-9
j_call: TRBJ2-4

cdr3_aa: CASSRLQGGSTEAFF
cdr3_nt: TGTGCCAGCAGCCGCCTACAGGGGGGTTCCACTGAAGCTTTCTTT
d_call: TRBD1
v_call: TRBV6-5
j_call: TRBJ1-1

cdr3_aa: CASTGGGDYGYTF
cdr3_nt: TGTGCCAGCACAGGGGGCGGGGACTATGGCTACACCTTC
d_call: TRBD1
v_call: TRBV28
j_call: TRBJ1-2

cdr3_aa: CASSLGQSNSPLHF
cdr3_nt: TGTGCCAGCAGCTTAGGGCAGTCTAATTCACCCCTCCACTTT
d_call: .
v_call: TRBV11-2
j_call: TRBJ1-6

cdr3_aa: CASKGHLQMNTEAFF
cdr3_nt: TGTGCCAGCAAGGGACACTTACAAATGAACACTGAAGCTTTCTTT
d_call: .
v_call: TRBV2
j_call: TRBJ1-1

cdr3_aa: CASSLDGTANTEAFF
cdr3_nt: TGTGCCAGCAGTCTCGACGGGACAGCGAACACTGAAGCTTTCTTT
d_call: TRBD1
v_call: TRBV28
j_call: TRBJ1-1

cdr3_aa: CASQGDTDTQYF
cdr3_nt: TGTGCCAGCCAGGGGGACACAGATACGCAGTATTTT
d_call: TRBD1
v_call: TRBV25-1
j_call: TRBJ2-3

cdr3_aa: CASSLGSGGANEQYF
cdr3_nt: TGTGCCAGCAGCTTAGGAAGCGGGGGGGCCAACGAGCAGTACTTC
d_call: TRBD2
v_call: TRBV7-6
j_call: TRBJ2-7

cdr3_aa: CASSSLGGGVTDTQYF
cdr3_nt: TGTGCCAGCAGTTCCCTAGGTGGAGGGGTCACAGATACGCAGTATTTT
d_call: .
v_call: TRBV27
j_call: TRBJ2-3

cdr3_aa: CASSTGESNEKLFF
cdr3_nt: TGTGCCAGCAGCACAGGGGAGTCTAATGAAAAACTGTTTTTT
d_call: TRBD1
v_call: TRBV6-5
j_call: TRBJ1-4

cdr3_aa: CASSLGRDRVYTF
cdr3_nt: TGTGCCAGCAGCTTAGGCCGGGACAGGGTCTACACCTTC
d_call: TRBD1
v_call: TRBV13
j_call: TRBJ1-2

cdr3_aa: CASSGAVEQFF
cdr3_nt: TGTGCCAGCAGTGGGGCTGTTGAGCAGTTCTTC
d_call: .
v_call: TRBV2
j_call: TRBJ2-1

cdr3_aa: CATSGQLNEKLFF
cdr3_nt: TGTGCCACCTCGGGACAGCTTAATGAAAAACTGTTTTTT
d_call: TRBD1
v_call: TRBV28
j_call: TRBJ1-4

cdr3_aa: CATFDFLNTEAFF
cdr3_nt: TGTGCCACCTTCGACTTTTTGAACACTGAAGCTTTCTTT
d_call: .
v_call: TRBV27
j_call: TRBJ1-1